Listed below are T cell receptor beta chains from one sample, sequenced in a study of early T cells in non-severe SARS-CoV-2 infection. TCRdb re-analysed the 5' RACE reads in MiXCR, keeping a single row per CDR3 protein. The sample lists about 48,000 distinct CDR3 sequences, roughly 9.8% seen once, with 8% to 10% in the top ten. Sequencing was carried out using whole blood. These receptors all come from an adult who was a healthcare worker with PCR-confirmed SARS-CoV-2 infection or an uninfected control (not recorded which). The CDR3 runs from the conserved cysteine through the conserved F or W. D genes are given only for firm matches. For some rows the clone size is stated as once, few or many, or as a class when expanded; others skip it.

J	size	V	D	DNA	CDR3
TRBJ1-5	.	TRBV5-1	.	TGCGCCAGCCGACAGGATAGCAATCAGCCCCAGCATTTT	CASRQDSNQPQHF
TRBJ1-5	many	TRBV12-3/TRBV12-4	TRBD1	TGTGCCAGCAGCGCCCAGGGGGGGAGCAATCAGCCCCAGCATTTT	CASSAQGGSNQPQHF
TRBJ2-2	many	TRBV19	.	TGTGCCAGTAGTAGCCCAAGGGGCTCTAACACCGGGGAGCTGTTTTTT	CASSSPRGSNTGELFF
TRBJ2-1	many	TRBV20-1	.	TGCAGTGCTAGTAGTCTTACGAGCTCCTACAATGAGCAGTTCTTC	CSASSLTSSYNEQFF
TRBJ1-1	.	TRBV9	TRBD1	TGTGCCAGCAGCGAACAGACAGGGCTGAACACTGAAGCTTTCTTT	CASSEQTGLNTEAFF
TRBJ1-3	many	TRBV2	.	TGTGCCAGCAGTGTAGTGGGGGCGGACACCATATATTTT	CASSVVGADTIYF
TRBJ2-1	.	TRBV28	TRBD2	TGTGCCAGCAGTTTTAGCGGGACCTACTACAATGAGCAGTTCTTC	CASSFSGTYYNEQFF
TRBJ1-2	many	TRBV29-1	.	TGCAGCGGGAGGGGTATGGGTTATGGCTACACCTTC	CSGRGMGYGYTF
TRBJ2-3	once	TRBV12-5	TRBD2	TGTGCTAGTGGTTTGGCAGCGGGAGGGGAAGATACGCAGTATTTT	CASGLAAGGEDTQYF
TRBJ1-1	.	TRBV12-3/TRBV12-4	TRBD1	TGTGCCAGCAGTCCGACAGGGGGCACGTACACTGAAGCTTTCTTT	CASSPTGGTYTEAFF
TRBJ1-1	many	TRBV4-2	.	TGTGCCAGCAGCCAAGGTATTGCAGTTTTGAACACTGAAGCTTTCTTT	CASSQGIAVLNTEAFF
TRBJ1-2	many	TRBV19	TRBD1	TGTGCCAGTAGTATAGAGGCCAGGGGGCGCGATGGCTACACCTTC	CASSIEARGRDGYTF
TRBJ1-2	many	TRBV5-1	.	TGCGCCAGCAGCCCGAAGACAGGAAATAACTATGGCTACACCTTC	CASSPKTGNNYGYTF
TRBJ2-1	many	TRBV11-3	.	TGTGCCAGCAGCTTAATCGGGCAGGTCAATGAGCAGTTCTTC	CASSLIGQVNEQFF
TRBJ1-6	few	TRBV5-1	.	TGCGCCAGCAGTTCCCCCGACTTGACGGCACCCCTCCACTTT	CASSSPDLTAPLHF
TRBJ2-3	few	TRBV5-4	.	TGTGCCAGCAGCTCAGGCGGGAACACAGATACGCAGTATTTT	CASSSGGNTDTQYF
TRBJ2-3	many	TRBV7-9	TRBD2	TGTGCCAGCAGCCCCAGGAGCGGGAGAGGCGGGGATACGCAGTATTTT	CASSPRSGRGGDTQYF
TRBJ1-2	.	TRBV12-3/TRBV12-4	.	TGTGCCAGCGGGCCCCGGGTTTATCTTTCCGGCTACACCTTC	CASGPRVYLSGYTF
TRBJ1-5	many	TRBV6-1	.	TGTGCCAGCACCGCCGACGGATACAATCAGCCCCAGCATTTT	CASTADGYNQPQHF
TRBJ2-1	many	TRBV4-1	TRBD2	TGCGCCAGCAGCCAAGAATGGCTAGCGGGAGTTCAAGGTGAGCAGTTCTTC	CASSQEWLAGVQGEQFF
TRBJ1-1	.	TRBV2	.	TGTGCCAGCATACGGGACACAAATGGAAACACTGAAGCTTTCTTT	CASIRDTNGNTEAFF
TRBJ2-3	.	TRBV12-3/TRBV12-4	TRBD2	TGTGCCAGCAGTTTCTTTCCGGGAGGTGCAGATACGCAGTATTTT	CASSFFPGGADTQYF
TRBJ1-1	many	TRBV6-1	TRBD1	TGTGCCAGCAGCCCGGGACAGGGGCTGAACACTGAAGCTTTCTTT	CASSPGQGLNTEAFF
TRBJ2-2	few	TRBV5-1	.	TGCGCCAGCAGCTTGGTTGTCCACAACACCGGGGAGCTGTTTTTT	CASSLVVHNTGELFF
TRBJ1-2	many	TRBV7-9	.	TGTGCCAGCAGCTTATTGGGGGAATATGGCTACACCTTC	CASSLLGEYGYTF
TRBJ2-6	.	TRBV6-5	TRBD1	TGTGCCAGCAGGGGACAGGGCTCTGGGGCCAACGTCCTGACTTTC	CASRGQGSGANVLTF
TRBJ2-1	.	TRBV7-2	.	TGTGCCAGCAGCCGCAGCGTTCTAACAGGGAATGAGCAGTTCTTC	CASSRSVLTGNEQFF
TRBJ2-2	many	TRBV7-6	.	TGTGCCAGCACCCCGGGACCGAACACCGGGGAGCTGTTTTTT	CASTPGPNTGELFF
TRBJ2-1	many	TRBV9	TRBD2	TGTGCCAGCAGCCTAGCGGGGGCAGGGTACAATGAGCAGTTCTTC	CASSLAGAGYNEQFF
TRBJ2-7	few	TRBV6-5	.	TGTGCCAGCAGACCCCCCAGCTCCTACGAGCAGTACTTC	CASRPPSSYEQYF
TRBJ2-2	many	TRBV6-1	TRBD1	TGTGCCAGCAGGGATGGACAGGGGGGCACCGGGGAGCTGTTTTTT	CASRDGQGGTGELFF
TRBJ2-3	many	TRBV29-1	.	TGCAGCGTTGAAGATCGGGGGGCAATTAGCACAGATACGCAGTATTTT	CSVEDRGAISTDTQYF
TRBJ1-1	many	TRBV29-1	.	TGCAGCGTTGAAGTGGGGGGGAACACTGAAGCTTTCTTT	CSVEVGGNTEAFF
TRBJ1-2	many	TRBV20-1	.	TGCAGTGCTAGTGACAGCTATGGCTACACCTTC	CSASDSYGYTF
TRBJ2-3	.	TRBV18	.	TGTGCCAGCTCATCTAGCACAGATACGCAGTATTTT	CASSSSTDTQYF
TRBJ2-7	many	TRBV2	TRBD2	TGTGCCACGCGAGCGGGGGGGGCCTACGAGCAGTACTTC	CATRAGGAYEQYF
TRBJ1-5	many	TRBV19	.	TGTGCCAGTAGTATACTTGGGCATAGCAATCAGCCCCAGCATTTT	CASSILGHSNQPQHF
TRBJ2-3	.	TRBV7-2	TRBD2	TGTGCCAGCAGCTCAACGGGGGGGGTGACAGATACGCAGTATTTT	CASSSTGGVTDTQYF
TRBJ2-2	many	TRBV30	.	TGTGCCGGGACCACGGGGACGGCCGGGGAGCTGTTTTTT	CAGTTGTAGELFF
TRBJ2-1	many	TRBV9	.	TGTGCCAGCAGCGTGATAGGGGGGACCTACAATGAGCAGTTCTTC	CASSVIGGTYNEQFF
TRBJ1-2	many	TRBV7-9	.	TGTGCCAGCAGCTTAGGCCGGGGCTATGGCTACACCTTC	CASSLGRGYGYTF
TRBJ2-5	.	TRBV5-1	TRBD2	TGCGCCAGCAGCTTAACTAGCGGGCAAGAGACCCAGTACTTC	CASSLTSGQETQYF
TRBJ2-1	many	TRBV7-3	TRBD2	TGTGCCAGCAGCTCCGAGCCAGCGGGAGGGCCGGGGAATGAGCAGTTCTTC	CASSSEPAGGPGNEQFF
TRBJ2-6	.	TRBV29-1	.	TGCAGCGTTTTACAGGCTGGGGCCAACGTCCTGACTTTC	CSVLQAGANVLTF
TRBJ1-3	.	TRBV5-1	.	TGCGCCAGCAGTTTGTCGGGGGACGCTCGCTCTGGAAACACCATATATTTT	CASSLSGDARSGNTIYF